The table lists the clone carrying this T cell receptor (beta chain) with a count of one. Each CDR3 protein gets one entry after TCRdb re-called the 5' RACE reads with MiXCR. The sample has around 13,000 distinct CDR3 sequences, about 6.8% seen once; the top ten hold around a quarter. The source of the sample is a study of neurological immune-mediated disorders. The CDR3 loop spans 14 amino acids. Germline CDR1 reads MDHEN; CDR2 reads SYDVKM. V was cut by 7 bases and J by 7 bases, with 16 bases left in between. Specimen: CD8+ T cells from blood. The genes are TRBV28 and TRBJ1-4; no firm D call. This receptor was identified in a woman in her 40s in good health. The CDR3 DNA reads TGTGCCAGCATCTCTCGGGCCCTCGCTGAAAAACTGTTTTTT. This translates into CASISRALAEKLFF. Based on the CDR3 plus reference TRBV28 and TRBJ1-4, the full variable domain is DVKVTQSSRYLVKRTGEKVFLECVQDMDHENMFWYRQDPGLGLRLIYFSYDVKMKEKGDIPEGYSVSREKKERFSLILESASTNQTSMYLCASISRALAEKLFFGSGTQLSVL.